This T cell receptor (beta chain) derives from a study of blood T cell repertoires in COVID-19. Assay: immunoSEQ multiplex PCR; the TCRdb copy retains only in-frame clones and omits some. The sample carries hundreds of thousands of clones, about 85% recorded once. The CDR3 extends over 14 amino acids. CDR1 and CDR2 from the germline V gene are ENHRY and SYGVKD. Trimming pared 5 bases from V and 0 bases from J, leaving 8 bases between. The specimen was peripheral blood. The V gene is TRBV10-3, the J gene TRBJ1-5; D gene uncertain. The receptor's source is a woman aged 45-60 years with active or convalescent COVID-19. The CDR3 loop reads CAISLTYSNQPQHF. CDR3 coding DNA: TGTGCCATCAGTTTGACATATAGCAATCAGCCCCAGCATTTT.